Presented here are 6 T cell receptor beta chains from one specimen sequenced in a study of regulatory T cells in long-lasting Graves disease. Stated time point: newly diagnosed GD, antithyroid drugs for less than 3 months. The TCR library was prepared using RNA isolated from PBMCs. Library construction for TCR beta used iRepertoire HTBI primers and Arm-PCR of CDR3 regions. Using its own MiXCR run on the multiplex PCR reads, TCRdb lists one record per CDR3 protein. The sample has 350,000 to 450,000 distinct CDR3 sequences; 16% are singletons. The same sample was also used in a study of T cells in Graves' hyperthyroidism and ophthalmopathy.

The sample consisted of peripheral blood mononuclear cells (PBMCs), taken at new diagnosis, from a patient treated with antithyroid drugs. These receptors were obtained from a man aged 35 to 55 with Graves disease.

This clonotype occurred a few times. The chain uses TRBV7-8 and TRBJ1-5; D not resolved. The CDR3 contains 15 residues. In germline, CDR1 is SGHVS, CDR2 FQNEAQ. The ends were cut back, 3 bases at V and 9 bases at J, with 18 bases in the middle. The CDR3 here is CASSFAEEPWRPQHF. The CDR3 nucleotides read TGTGCCAGCAGCTTTGCAGAGGAGCCGTGGAGGCCCCAGCATTTT.

This clonotype was seen many times. CDR3 in amino acids: CASSPPRHTDTQYF. The CDR3 region has the DNA TGTGCCAGCTCACCTCCAAGACACACAGATACGCAGTATTTT. This chain joins TRBV18 and TRBJ2-3, with D unresolved. The CDR3 totals 14 residues. With 3 bases removed from V and 2 bases from J, the gap between germline ends came to 9 bases. From germline, CDR1 is KGHSH and CDR2 LQKENI.

This chain joins TRBV25-1 and TRBJ1-3, with 7 positions matching TRBD1. This CDR3 has 15 amino acids. CDR1 is MGHDK and CDR2 is SYGVNS in the germline V gene. Trimming cost V 7 bases and J 0 bases; bases outside gene matches: 6. The CDR3 spells CASTDRVGSGNTIYF. Written as DNA, the CDR3 is TGTGCCAGCACCGACAGGGTCGGCTCTGGAAACACCATATATTTT.

This clonotype was seen a few times. This rearrangement joins TRBV9 to TRBJ2-2; D gene unclear. Trimming removed 1 base at V and 0 bases at J, with 7 bases between. The CDR3 has 15 residues. Germline V lookup: CDR1 SGDLS, CDR2 YYNGEE. The CDR3 coding sequence is TGTGCCAGCAGCGTAAAGCAGACGAACACCGGGGAGCTGTTTTTT. It is translated as CASSVKQTNTGELFF.

This clonotype was picked up many times. The chain links TRBV19 to TRBJ2-3; D gene uncertain. Germline V CDR1 and CDR2: LNHDA, SQIVND (reference sequence). The CDR3 is 15 amino acids. With 3 bases removed from V and 6 bases from J, the gap between germline ends came to 16 bases. CDR3 residues: CASSILTPGSDTQYF. CDR3 coding DNA: TGTGCCAGTAGTATCCTGACGCCCGGTTCGGATACGCAGTATTTT.

This clonotype was detected many times. The chain combines TRBV6-2 or TRBV6-3 with TRBJ2-7; D possibly matches TRBD1 or TRBD2 (5 bases each). CDR1 and CDR2 from the germline V gene are MNHEY and SVGEGT. The CDR3 loop spans 14 amino acids. The V end lost 4 bases, the J end lost 5 bases, and 15 bases lay between the germline ends. The CDR3 loop reads CASSWDEGRDEQYF. CDR3 sequence (DNA): TGTGCCAGCAGTTGGGACGAGGGGAGAGACGAGCAGTACTTC.